The 16 T cell receptor beta chains given below trace back to one sample, sequenced in a study of control samples from healthy donors and cancer patients. Only in-frame clones appear in the TCRdb table, and some are missing; sequencing was by immunoSEQ multiplex PCR. The data hold 65,000 to 95,000 clones, with about 89% observed a single time. Sequencing was performed on blood. The receptor source for this set is a man between 50 and 59 years old in good health.

This clone was detected only once. This rearrangement joins TRBV19 to TRBJ1-2; TRBD1 might be the D (6 bases). CDR1 and CDR2 from the germline V gene are LNHDA and SQIVND (reference sequence). V was pared by 5 bases and J by 4 bases, with 17 bases between. CDR3 size: 15 residues. DNA for the CDR3: TGTGCCAGTAGTTTTTGGACAGAAATGGCCTATGGCTACACCTTC. The encoded protein is CASSFWTEMAYGYTF.

This clone was detected only a few times. V gene TRBV5-1 combines with J gene TRBJ1-2; 10 bases map to TRBD1. Trimming at V came to 4 bases and at J to 6 bases, leaving 3 bases not matched to a gene. The length of the CDR3 is 13 residues. Germline CDR1 reads SGHRS; CDR2 reads YFSETQ. This chain's CDR3 is CASSGGQGDGYTF. CDR3 DNA sequence: TGCGCCAGCAGCGGAGGACAGGGGGATGGCTACACCTTC.

This chain uses TRBV9 with TRBJ2-3; 11 nucleotides line up with TRBD2. The junction had 7 bases not matched to a gene; V was cut back by 3 bases and J by 4 bases. CDR3 length: 16 residues. Germline lookup yields CDR1 SGDLS and CDR2 YYNGEE. CDR3 amino acids: CASSGDSGGASDTQYF. The CDR3, as DNA: TGTGCCAGCAGCGGGGATAGCGGGGGGGCCTCAGATACGCAGTATTTT.

This clone was seen a handful of times. J is TRBJ2-2 and V is TRBV4-3; the match to TRBD1 covers 8 bases. V gave up 4 bases and J gave up 0 bases; unmatched junction bases: 4. Germline CDR1 LGHNA, CDR2 YSLEER. The CDR3 covers 16 residues. CDR3 DNA sequence: TGCGCCAGCAGCCCCAGACAGGGGTCGAACACCGGGGAGCTGTTTTTT. Protein sequence: CASSPRQGSNTGELFF.

This clone showed up just once. The rearrangement joins TRBV14 to TRBJ1-2; 7 bases map to TRBD1. The CDR3 spans 15 residues. With V trimmed by 4 bases and J by 2 bases, 7 bases remained unmatched. Germline V CDR1 and CDR2: SGHDN, FVKESK. The CDR3 reads CASSLRTGWNYGYTF. The CDR3 DNA follows: TGTGCCAGCAGCCTTCGGACAGGCTGGAACTATGGCTACACCTTC.

This chain links TRBV4-3 with TRBJ1-2; no clear D gene. Trimming cost V 2 bases and J 8 bases, with 15 bases left between them. CDR1 is LGHNA, CDR2 YSLEER, per germline. This CDR3 contains 14 residues. The CDR3 here is CASSQYGLREGYTF. The CDR3 DNA is TGCGCCAGCAGCCAATACGGCCTTCGGGAGGGCTACACCTTC.

J is TRBJ1-1 and V is TRBV2, with a tentative D call TRBD1 (5 bases). The V gene's germline CDR1 is SNHLY and CDR2 FYNNEI. Trimming took 7 bases from V and 8 from J, leaving 14 bases between them. The CDR3 runs 12 residues. CDR3 sequence (DNA): TGTGCCAGCATAGAGGATGGGGGAGAAGCTTTCTTT. Its translation is CASIEDGGEAFF.

The V and J genes are TRBV12-3 or TRBV12-4 and TRBJ2-1; D is perhaps TRBD1 (6 bases). Trimming removed 5 bases from V and 4 bases from J, with 6 bases in between. The CDR3 runs 12 residues. Here the CDR3 DNA reads TGTGCCAGCAGTGGACAGTACAATGAGCAGTTCTTC. This encodes CASSGQYNEQFF.

This clone was seen a handful of times. Other DNA sequences in the same sample also yield this CDR3. The gene calls are TRBV6-2 or TRBV6-3 and TRBJ1-2, with 9 positions matching TRBD1. From germline, CDR1 is MNHEY and CDR2 SVGEGT. V dropped 4 bases and J dropped 1; count of bases not matched to a gene: 7. The CDR3 is made up of 16 amino acids. The DNA of the CDR3 is TGTGCCAGCAGTTCTCTTCCGGGACAGGGTAACTATGGCTACACCTTC. Translating gives CASSSLPGQGNYGYTF.

CDR3 residues: CASSVVGTPGGEQYF. The DNA of the CDR3 is TGTGCCAGCAGCGTAGTGGGGACCCCCGGGGGCGAGCAGTACTTC. This chain links TRBV9 with TRBJ2-7, with D perhaps matching TRBD2 (6 bases). The germline V and J ends were trimmed by 0 bases and 6 bases, with 16 bases remaining between them. This CDR3 has 15 amino acids. Per the germline V gene, CDR1 is SGDLS and CDR2 is YYNGEE.

This chain joins TRBV9 and TRBJ2-1, with unresolved D. V lost 4 bases to trimming and J lost 5 bases, with 7 bases between them. Germline values: CDR1 SGDLS, CDR2 YYNGEE. The CDR3 runs to 12 residues. The chain's CDR3 is CASSPRDNEQFF. CDR3 DNA: TGTGCCAGCAGCCCCCGGGACAATGAGCAGTTCTTC.

This clone was seen only once. V is TRBV5-1 and J is TRBJ2-7; the D gene is possibly TRBD1 (6 bases). Germline CDR1 and CDR2: SGHRS and YFSETQ. This CDR3 is built from 16 residues. V dropped 3 bases and J dropped 5 bases, with 21 bases sitting between them. The CDR3 nucleotides read TGCGCCAGCAGCTCCTCGGTGGGCTGGGGGCCAAACGAGCAGTACTTC. Residues: CASSSSVGWGPNEQYF.

This clone was detected a few times. Here the CDR3 reads CASSVRSLAGDRDTQYF. DNA for the CDR3: TGTGCCAGCAGCGTAAGATCCCTAGCGGGAGACAGAGATACGCAGTATTTT. The chain carries TRBV9 and TRBJ2-3; 10 bases match TRBD2. V trimming: 1 base; J trimming: 5 bases; junction bases outside the gene matches: 10. This CDR3 has 17 amino acids. The germline gives CDR1 SGDLS, CDR2 YYNGEE. Drawing the rest from reference TRBV9 and TRBJ2-3, the complete variable domain is DSGVTQTPKHLITATGQRVTLRCSPRSGDLSVYWYQQSLDQGLQFLIQYYNGEERAKGNILERFSAQQFPDLHSELNLSSLELGDSALYFCASSVRSLAGDRDTQYFGPGTRLTVL.

The chain combines TRBV28 with TRBJ1-5, with D unresolved. The germline V and J ends were trimmed by 6 bases and 4 bases, with 13 bases remaining between them. Germline CDR1 reads MDHEN; CDR2 reads SYDVKM. The CDR3 totals 14 residues. The CDR3 reads CASSYIGQNQPQHF. The CDR3 DNA reads as TGTGCCAGCAGCTACATAGGCCAAAATCAGCCCCAGCATTTT. Full variable domain (rest looked up from reference TRBV28 and TRBJ1-5): DVKVTQSSRYLVKRTGEKVFLECVQDMDHENMFWYRQDPGLGLRLIYFSYDVKMKEKGDIPEGYSVSREKKERFSLILESASTNQTSMYLCASSYIGQNQPQHFGDGTRLSIL.

The chain employs TRBV12-3 or TRBV12-4 and TRBJ2-5; no definite D call. Trimming took off 5 bases at V and 3 bases at J, with 7 bases between the two ends. This CDR3 contains 12 residues. CDR3 residues: CASSTQEETQYF. CDR3 nucleotide sequence: TGTGCCAGCAGTACTCAAGAAGAGACCCAGTACTTC.

This clone appeared a few times. The chain links TRBV4-2 to TRBJ2-2; D could derive from TRBD1 or TRBD2 (6 bases each). CDR3 length: 15 residues. The V gene's germline CDR1 is LGHNA and CDR2 YNFKEQ. Trimming removed 0 bases at V and 5 bases at J, with 10 bases between. The CDR3 DNA sequence: TGTGCCAGCAGCCAAGAACTAGGGGGGACCGGGGAGCTGTTTTTT. Amino acid sequence: CASSQELGGTGELFF.